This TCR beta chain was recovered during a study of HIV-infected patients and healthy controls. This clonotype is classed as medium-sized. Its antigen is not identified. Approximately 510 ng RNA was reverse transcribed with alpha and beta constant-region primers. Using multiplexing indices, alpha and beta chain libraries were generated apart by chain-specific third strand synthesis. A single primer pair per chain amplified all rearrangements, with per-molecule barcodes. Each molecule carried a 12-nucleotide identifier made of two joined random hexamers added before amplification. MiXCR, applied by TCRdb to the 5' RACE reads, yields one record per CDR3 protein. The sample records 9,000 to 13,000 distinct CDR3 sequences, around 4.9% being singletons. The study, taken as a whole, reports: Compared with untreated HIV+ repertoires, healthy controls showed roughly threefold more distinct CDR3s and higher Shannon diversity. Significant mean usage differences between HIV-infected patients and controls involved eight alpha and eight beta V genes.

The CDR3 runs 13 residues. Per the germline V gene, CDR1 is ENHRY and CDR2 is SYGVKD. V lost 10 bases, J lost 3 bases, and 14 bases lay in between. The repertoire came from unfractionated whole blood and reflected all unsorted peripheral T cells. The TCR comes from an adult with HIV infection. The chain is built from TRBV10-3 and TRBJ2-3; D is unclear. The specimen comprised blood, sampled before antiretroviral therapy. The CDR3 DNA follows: TGTGCCACCAGACCCCCTGGAACAGATACGCAGTATTTT. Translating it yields CATRPPGTDTQYF.